Listed below are T cell receptor beta chains from one sample, sequenced in a study of T cell repertoires in cytomegalovirus infection. No antigen has been assigned to these receptors. Each CDR3 protein gets one entry after TCRdb re-called the reads with MiXCR. The sample has about 830,000 distinct CDR3 sequences; roughly 33% are singletons. Specimen: cultured CD8+ T cells from PBMCs, collected from culture after CMV antigen stimulation. Receptors were obtained from a human donor in good health (CMV status not recorded). Some clones in this sample may be carry-over from other donors' samples. Both conserved end residues are part of each CDR3. D genes are given only for firm matches. Expanded clones get a size class; other rows say once, few or many, or leave the size out.

J,size,V,D,CDR3,DNA
TRBJ2-2,few,TRBV6-8,TRBD1,CASSYYLGGRELFF,TGTGCCAGCAGTTACTATTTAGGGGGCCGGGAGCTGTTTTTT
TRBJ2-2,many,TRBV7-9,TRBD1,CASSRDRGVTGELFF,TGTGCCAGCAGCCGGGACAGGGGGGTCACCGGGGAGCTGTTTTTT
TRBJ2-3,NA,TRBV28,NA,CASSLTPRTDTQYF,TGTGCCAGCAGTCTTACACCTCGCACAGATACGCAGTATTTT
TRBJ2-1,few,TRBV7-6,TRBD1,CASSTRTGSSYNEQFF,TGTGCCAGCAGCACCCGGACAGGGAGCTCCTACAATGAGCAGTTCTTC
TRBJ1-4,few,TRBV10-3,NA,CAISGYNEKLFF,TGTGCCATCAGTGGATACAATGAAAAACTGTTTTTT
TRBJ2-2,NA,TRBV7-4,NA,CASSNDNRVAGELFF,TGTGCCAGCAGCAATGACAACAGGGTTGCTGGGGAGCTGTTTTTT
TRBJ2-3,NA,TRBV27,NA,CASGFGGRLTDTQYF,TGTGCCAGCGGTTTTGGGGGCAGACTCACAGATACGCAGTATTTT
TRBJ1-4,few,TRBV19,NA,CASSGPTSEKLFF,TGTGCCAGTTCTGGCCCTACCTCGGAAAAACTGTTTTTT
TRBJ1-2,NA,TRBV7-9,NA,CASSPLVTDGYTF,TGTGCCAGCAGCCCCCTTGTGACTGATGGCTACACCTTC
TRBJ2-2,few,TRBV10-3,NA,CAISELGRRNTGELFF,TGTGCCATCAGTGAGTTGGGCAGGAGGAACACCGGGGAGCTGTTTTTT
TRBJ2-2,many,TRBV4-1,TRBD1,CASSLGQGDTGELFF,TGTGCCAGCAGTTTGGGACAGGGTGACACCGGGGAGCTGTTTTTT
TRBJ2-1,NA,TRBV15,NA,CATLRGVGDEQFF,TGTGCCACGCTGAGGGGTGTAGGCGATGAGCAGTTCTTC
TRBJ1-1,NA,TRBV12-3/TRBV12-4,NA,CASSLLMGSEAFF,TGTGCCAGCAGTCTGTTAATGGGGTCGGAAGCTTTCTTT
TRBJ1-5,few,TRBV6-5,NA,CASSYGYDQPQHF,TGTGCCAGCAGTTATGGATATGATCAGCCCCAGCATTTT
TRBJ2-5,once,TRBV10-3,TRBD2,CAISESLCASGDQETQYF,TGTGCCATCAGTGAGTCGCTTTGCGCTAGCGGGGACCAAGAGACCCAGTACTTC
TRBJ1-4,few,TRBV6-2/TRBV6-3,NA,CASSSAPSIGPYNEKLFF,TGTGCCAGCAGTTCGGCCCCGTCGATTGGACCGTATAATGAAAAACTGTTTTTT
TRBJ2-7,NA,TRBV5-4,TRBD1,CASSFGTGLPYEQYF,TGTGCCAGCAGCTTCGGGACAGGACTCCCCTACGAGCAGTACTTC
TRBJ2-1,many,TRBV7-2,NA,CASGGTGSYNEQFF,TGTGCCAGTGGGGGGACCGGCTCCTACAATGAGCAGTTCTTC
TRBJ2-2,NA,TRBV6-7,NA,CASSYSTLVGFTGELFF,TGTGCCAGCAGTTACTCGACGCTAGTGGGGTTTACCGGGGAGCTGTTTTTT
TRBJ2-1,NA,TRBV4-2,NA,CASSQDLAKLSYNEQFF,TGTGCCAGCAGCCAAGATCTAGCAAAACTATCCTACAATGAGCAGTTCTTC
TRBJ2-3,few,TRBV7-3,TRBD2,CASSPHRRGGIDTQYF,TGTGCCAGCAGCCCCCACCGGCGGGGGGGCATAGATACGCAGTATTTT
TRBJ2-7,NA,TRBV29-1,NA,CSVGPRGGEQYF,TGCAGCGTTGGTCCGAGGGGCGGCGAGCAGTACTTC
TRBJ2-2,few,TRBV9,TRBD1,CASSVDWTGESSGELFF,TGTGCCAGCAGCGTAGATTGGACAGGGGAGTCAAGCGGGGAGCTGTTTTTT
TRBJ1-1,few,TRBV7-9,NA,CASSLVTEGYTEAFF,TGTGCCAGCAGCTTAGTAACAGAAGGGTACACTGAAGCTTTCTTT
TRBJ2-1,NA,TRBV3-1,TRBD1,CASSQVDRGLSEQFF,TGTGCCAGCAGCCAAGTCGACAGGGGGTTAAGCGAGCAGTTCTTC
TRBJ2-3,NA,TRBV2,NA,CASRYLVSADTQYF,TGTGCCAGCAGATATCTAGTATCAGCAGATACGCAGTATTTT
TRBJ2-1,many,TRBV6-1,TRBD1,CASSEPDRGTYNEQFF,TGTGCCAGCAGTGAACCGGACAGGGGGACCTACAATGAGCAGTTCTTC
TRBJ1-5,NA,TRBV20-1,NA,CSATGTKKLYSNQPQHF,TGTAGTGCGACCGGGACAAAGAAACTCTATAGCAATCAGCCCCAGCATTTT
TRBJ1-1,NA,TRBV6-1,NA,CASSDDKVWMNTEAFF,TGTGCCAGCAGTGATGACAAGGTGTGGATGAACACTGAAGCTTTCTTT
TRBJ1-1,NA,TRBV6-6,NA,CASSYVQTHEAFF,TGTGCCAGCAGTTACGTCCAGACCCATGAAGCTTTCTTT
TRBJ1-2,many,TRBV12-3/TRBV12-4,TRBD1,CASTSSQGVDGYTF,TGTGCCAGCACATCGAGTCAGGGGGTCGATGGCTACACCTTC
TRBJ1-2,few,TRBV12-3/TRBV12-4,NA,CASSLRFGVGYTF,TGTGCCAGCAGTTTAAGATTTGGGGTCGGCTACACCTTC
TRBJ1-2,many,TRBV7-2,NA,CASSLGPGVYGYTF,TGTGCCAGCAGCTTAGGCCCGGGTGTCTATGGCTACACCTTC
TRBJ2-1,many,TRBV7-6,TRBD1,CASTPDPGGGQSAYNEQFF,TGTGCCAGCACCCCAGACCCAGGGGGCGGCCAGTCGGCCTACAATGAGCAGTTCTTC
TRBJ1-3,NA,TRBV6-2/TRBV6-3,NA,CASSYLPLRDNHTIYF,TGTGCCAGCAGTTACTTACCGCTCCGGGACAACCACACCATATATTTT
TRBJ2-6,few,TRBV6-5,NA,CASIGALAGSGANVLTF,TGTGCCAGCATAGGGGCATTAGCAGGCTCTGGGGCCAACGTCCTGACTTTC
TRBJ2-1,few,TRBV5-1,TRBD2,CASSVAGGGAYEQFF,TGCGCCAGCAGCGTGGCTGGCGGGGGGGCCTATGAGCAGTTCTTC
TRBJ2-1,NA,TRBV10-3,NA,CAISETTGPGPYNEQFF,TGTGCCATCAGTGAGACTACAGGGCCCGGGCCCTACAATGAGCAGTTCTTC
TRBJ1-6,NA,TRBV6-1,NA,CASSQGGIETFHNSPLHF,TGTGCCAGCAGCCAAGGCGGGATCGAGACCTTTCATAATTCACCCCTCCACTTT